These 24 T cell receptor beta chains share one sample of origin, sequenced in a study of T cell clonotyping in hematopoietic cell transplantation. Generated by immunoSEQ multiplex PCR, the TCRdb table keeps only in-frame clones and is missing some. In the table there are about 16,000 clones, approximately 87% of which are singletons. Specimen: peripheral blood mononuclear cells. Receptors were obtained from a man aged 50 or older in good health. Some clones in this sample may be carry-over from other donors' samples.

The rearrangement joins TRBV30 to TRBJ1-2, with unresolved D. Deletions cut 2 bases from V and 3 bases from J, with 16 bases between. Germline V CDR1 and CDR2: GTSNPN, SVGIG (reference sequence). CDR3 size: 15 residues. CDR3 in amino acids: CAWSKAAAWDYGYTF. DNA for the CDR3: TGTGCCTGGAGTAAGGCGGCTGCATGGGACTATGGCTACACCTTC.

This clone has just one count. The chain links TRBV30 to TRBJ2-7; TRBD2 matches at 12 bases. The germline CDR1 and CDR2 sequences are GTSNPN and SVGIG (reference sequence). V trimming: 5 bases; J trimming: 2 bases; junction bases outside the gene matches: 4. This CDR3 contains 14 residues. The CDR3 loop reads CAWSWTSGAYEQYF. In DNA form, the CDR3 reads TGTGCCTGGTCATGGACTAGCGGGGCCTACGAGCAGTACTTC. The entire variable domain, with the rest obtained from reference TRBV30 and TRBJ2-7, is as follows: SQTIHQWPATLVQPVGSPLSLECTVEGTSNPNLYWYRQAAGRGLQLLFYSVGIGQISSEVPQNLSASRPQDRQFILSSKKLLLSDSGFYLCAWSWTSGAYEQYFGPGTRLTVT.

The rearrangement joins TRBV11-2 to TRBJ1-1, with D tentatively TRBD1 (5 bases). The CDR3 is made up of 15 amino acids. The germline V gene encodes CDR1 SGHAT and CDR2 FQNNGV. Trimming removed 2 bases from V and 1 base from J, with 11 bases in between. The CDR3 is CASSLFGTWNTEAFF. The CDR3 DNA reads TGTGCCAGCAGCTTATTCGGGACCTGGAACACTGAAGCTTTCTTT. Complete variable domain (other parts from reference TRBV11-2 and TRBJ1-1): EAGVAQSPRYKIIEKRQSVAFWCNPISGHATLYWYQQILGQGPKLLIQFQNNGVVDDSQLPKDRFSAERLKGVDSTLKIQPAKLEDSAVYLCASSLFGTWNTEAFFGQGTRLTVV.

CDR3 protein: CAISQGAGNQPQHF. CDR3 in DNA: TGTGCCATCTCCCAGGGGGCCGGGAATCAGCCCCAGCATTTT. J is TRBJ1-5 and V is TRBV10-3; 8 positions match TRBD1. J gave up 4 bases and V 8 bases, and 7 bases lay outside the gene matches. The CDR3 spans 14 residues. Germline V gene sequence: CDR1 ENHRY, CDR2 SYGVKD.

V usage is TRBV20-1 and J usage is TRBJ2-3, with D unresolved. Germline CDR1 is DFQATT and CDR2 is SNEGSKA (reference sequence). This CDR3 is built from 11 residues. Trimming shortened V by 6 bases and J by 2 bases, and 6 bases separated the two germline ends. The CDR3 DNA reads as TGCAGTGCCTACATCACAGATACGCAGTATTTT. Translated: CSAYITDTQYF.

The gene calls are TRBV30 and TRBJ1-2; D is perhaps TRBD1 (5 bases). The CDR3 has 14 residues. The ends were cut back, 0 bases at V and 4 bases at J, with 12 bases in the middle. Per germline, CDR1 GTSNPN and CDR2 SVGIG (reference sequence). The CDR3 bases are TGTGCCTGGAGTGTGCCCGGGGCCAGCTATGGCTACACCTTC. Protein product: CAWSVPGASYGYTF.

This clone was recorded a few times. The CDR3 is CASSIVPGGLHQPQHF. CDR3 sequence (DNA): TGTGCCAGTAGTATAGTCCCAGGGGGCCTCCATCAGCCCCAGCATTTT. The chain employs TRBV19 and TRBJ1-5; 8 nucleotides line up with TRBD1. The CDR3 extends over 16 amino acids. The junction had 7 bases not matched to a gene; V was cut back by 1 base and J by 5 bases. CDR1 and CDR2 from the germline V gene are LNHDA and SQIVND (reference sequence).

The chain carries TRBV14 and TRBJ1-2; maybe TRBD1 (6 bases). The V and J ends lost 5 bases and 1 base respectively, with 14 bases between them. In germline, CDR1 is SGHDN, CDR2 FVKESK. The CDR3 is 15 residues long. CDR3 residues: CASSFGTPLNYGYTF. The CDR3 DNA is TGTGCCAGCAGCTTCGGGACACCCCTTAACTATGGCTACACCTTC. Using reference TRBV14 and TRBJ1-2 for the parts outside the CDR3, the full variable domain is EAGVTQFPSHSVIEKGQTVTLRCDPISGHDNLYWYRRVMGKEIKFLLHFVKESKQDESGMPNNRFLAERTGGTYSTLKVQPAELEDSGVYFCASSFGTPLNYGYTFGSGTRLTVV.

This clone was counted once. The genes are TRBV30 and TRBJ1-1; tentative D call: TRBD1 (6 bases). In germline, CDR1 is GTSNPN, CDR2 SVGIG (reference sequence). This CDR3 has 12 residues. Trimming left V 4 bases short and J 2 bases short, with 8 bases between. CDR3 sequence (DNA): TGTGCCTGGAACAGGGTTAACACTGAAGCTTTCTTT. Translation: CAWNRVNTEAFF.

The V and J genes are TRBV29-1 and TRBJ1-2, with D possibly TRBD1 on 6 matching bases. Trimming shortened V by 3 bases and J by 8 bases, and 16 bases separated the two germline ends. CDR1 is SQVTM and CDR2 is ANQGSEA in the germline V gene. The CDR3 extends over 13 amino acids. CDR3 DNA sequence: TGCAGCGTTGATCCGGGGGCCCTGGAAGGCTACACCTTC. Its protein is CSVDPGALEGYTF.

This sequence joins TRBV5-8 and TRBJ1-2; D not resolved. Per germline, CDR1 SGHTS and CDR2 YDEGEE. This CDR3 has 14 amino acids. V lost 0 bases to trimming and J lost 8 bases, with 14 bases between them. The CDR3 bases are TGTGCCAGCAGCTTGGTTTTCACGGCATTAGGCTACACCTTC. This gives the protein CASSLVFTALGYTF.

In DNA, the CDR3 is TGTGCCAGCAGTTACTTGAACATGAATCAGCCCCAGCATTTT. Translating gives CASSYLNMNQPQHF. The chain uses TRBV6-5 and TRBJ1-5, with D unclear. CDR3 length: 14 residues. V was clipped by 1 base and J by 4 bases, with 8 bases between them. Germline V gene lookup returns CDR1 MNHEY and CDR2 SVGAGI.

The rearrangement uses TRBV6-6 and TRBJ1-5; maybe TRBD1 (6 bases). Trimming left V 4 bases short and J 7 bases short, with 17 bases between. CDR3 length: 15 residues. From germline, CDR1 is MNHNY and CDR2 SVGAGI (reference sequence). In DNA form, the CDR3 reads TGTGCCAGCAGTTTCCTAGGGGGGGAAAGACAGCCCCAGCATTTT. Its translation is CASSFLGGERQPQHF.

The chain uses TRBV5-5 and TRBJ1-5, with no clear D. CDR1 and CDR2 from the germline V gene are SGHKS and YYEKEE (reference sequence). The CDR3 loop spans 14 amino acids. V gave up 5 bases and J gave up 0 bases, with 9 bases separating them. The CDR3 reads CASSSGRSNQPQHF. The CDR3 bases are TGTGCCAGCAGTTCAGGACGTAGCAATCAGCCCCAGCATTTT.

The chain carries TRBV7-9 and TRBJ1-1; the D is unclear. The length of the CDR3 is 13 residues. Germline CDR1 and CDR2: SEHNR and FQNEAQ (reference sequence). Between the trimmed V and J ends, which lost 5 bases and 1 base, there was a span of 8 bases. In DNA form, the CDR3 reads TGTGCCAGCAGCCGACTAGGGAACACTGAAGCTTTCTTT. This encodes CASSRLGNTEAFF.

CDR3 sequence (DNA): TGTGCCAGCAGCCCAGAAAGCGCGAATCAGCCCCAGCATTTT. Translation: CASSPESANQPQHF. This sequence joins TRBV7-2 and TRBJ1-5; D remains ambiguous. The CDR3 length is 14 residues. Per the germline V gene, CDR1 is SGHTA and CDR2 is FQGNSA. V was trimmed by 5 bases and J by 4 bases, leaving 12 bases between them.

Here the CDR3 reads CASSSQGQGSSYEQYF. The CDR3 DNA reads as TGTGCCAGTAGTTCCCAGGGACAGGGCAGCTCCTACGAGCAGTACTTC. The chain links TRBV19 to TRBJ2-7; 9 nucleotides align to TRBD1. This CDR3 has 16 residues. With 5 bases clipped from V and 0 bases from J, the junction kept 8 bases outside the gene matches. CDR1 LNHDA and CDR2 SQIVND come from the germline V gene (reference sequence).

The rearrangement uses TRBV6-1 and TRBJ1-5; 7 bases fit TRBD1. The CDR3 is 14 residues long. Germline V gene data show CDR1 as MNHNS and CDR2 as SASEGT. The ends lost 8 bases at V and 5 bases at J; junction bases unmatched: 9. The CDR3 protein is CASFQGVNDQPQHF. Here the CDR3 DNA reads TGTGCCAGCTTTCAGGGGGTGAACGATCAGCCCCAGCATTTT.

This chain links TRBV7-9 with TRBJ2-7; 7 nucleotides agree with TRBD2. The CDR3 is 16 amino acids. In germline, CDR1 is SEHNR, CDR2 FQNEAQ (reference sequence). J lost 7 bases, V lost 5 bases, and 17 bases had no gene match. The CDR3 nucleotides are TGTGCCAGCAGCCCTCGCGGCGGGAGTCCCCTCCTGGAGCAGTACTTC. Protein sequence: CASSPRGGSPLLEQYF. The whole variable domain, remainder taken from reference TRBV7-9 and TRBJ2-7, is DTGVSQNPRHKITKRGQNVTFRCDPISEHNRLYWYRQTLGQGPEFLTYFQNEAQLEKSRLLSDRFSAERPKGSFSTLEIQRTEQGDSAMYLCASSPRGGSPLLEQYFGPGTRLTVT.

V gene TRBV6-1 combines with J gene TRBJ1-5; D perhaps matches TRBD1 (5 bases). Germline values: CDR1 MNHNS, CDR2 SASEGT. CDR3 length: 14 amino acids. Trimming removed 7 bases at V and 2 bases at J, with 12 bases between. CDR3 in DNA: TGTGCCAGCAATGGGGCCGTCCGCAATCAGCCCCAGCATTTT. Translating gives CASNGAVRNQPQHF.

The genes are TRBV7-2 and TRBJ1-5, with 7 positions matching TRBD1. Germline assignment: CDR1 SGHTA and CDR2 FQGNSA. Trimming took 5 bases from V and 9 from J; bases not matched to a gene: 10. The CDR3 is 14 residues long. The CDR3 region has the DNA TGTGCCAGCAGCACCCGGACAGGAGCGGGGCCCCAGCATTTT. Translation gives CASSTRTGAGPQHF.

The genes are TRBV5-6 and TRBJ1-4; D call uncertain. V lost 6 bases and J lost 3, with 15 bases in between. CDR1 and CDR2 from the germline V gene are SGHDT and YYEEEE. The CDR3 loop spans 15 amino acids. Here the CDR3 DNA reads TGTGCCAGCACCCCCCGGGAGGGTGCTAATGAAAAACTGTTTTTT. Its translation: CASTPREGANEKLFF.

The chain combines TRBV9 with TRBJ1-2, with 7 nucleotides matching TRBD1. The CDR3 loop spans 15 amino acids. CDR1 is SGDLS and CDR2 is YYNGEE in the germline V gene. V gave up 3 bases and J gave up 4 bases; unmatched junction bases: 9. CDR3 residues: CASSAATGPRYGYTF. The DNA for the CDR3 is TGTGCCAGCAGCGCCGCGACAGGGCCCCGCTATGGCTACACCTTC.

CDR3 region: CASSPGQGNTEAFF. CDR3 bases: TGTGCCAGCAGCCCTGGACAGGGGAACACTGAAGCTTTCTTT. The chain couples TRBV7-2 to TRBJ1-1; 8 bases agree with TRBD1. This CDR3 is built from 14 residues. Per the germline V gene, CDR1 is SGHTA and CDR2 is FQGNSA. V lost 5 bases to trimming and J lost 1 base; unmatched junction nucleotides: 3.